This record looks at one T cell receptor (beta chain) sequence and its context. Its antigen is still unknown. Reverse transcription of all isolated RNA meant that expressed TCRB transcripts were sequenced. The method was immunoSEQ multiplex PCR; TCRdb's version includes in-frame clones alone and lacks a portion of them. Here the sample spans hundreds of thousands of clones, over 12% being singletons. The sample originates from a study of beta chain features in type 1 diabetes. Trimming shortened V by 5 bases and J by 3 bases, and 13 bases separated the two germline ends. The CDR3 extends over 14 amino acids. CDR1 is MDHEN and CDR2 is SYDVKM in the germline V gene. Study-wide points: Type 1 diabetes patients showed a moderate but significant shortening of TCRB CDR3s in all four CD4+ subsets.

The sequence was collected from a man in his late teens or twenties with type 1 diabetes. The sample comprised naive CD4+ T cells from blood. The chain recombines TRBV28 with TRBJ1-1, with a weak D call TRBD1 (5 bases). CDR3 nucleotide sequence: TGTGCCAGCAGTGTATCAGGGCTTTACACTGAAGCTTTCTTT. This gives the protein CASSVSGLYTEAFF.